Sequencing of this T cell receptor beta chain was carried out in a study of T cell responses to AZD1222 COVID-19 vaccine. Overall study: Second doses were pooled across both intervals (about 4 or about 12 weeks). Findings and limits, study-wide: After the peak T cell response, and only then, were repertoires sampled. With two AZD1222 doses given, Spike-specific TCR breadth and depth both rose. Clonal diversity may have been underestimated in mostly white British donors.

Losses at the gene ends were 5 bases for V and 9 bases for J; bases not matched to a gene: 1. The CDR3 spans 12 residues. Worth noting for this clone: Its matching antigen is unknown.

Libraries were prepared by immunoSEQ multiplex PCR; TCRdb keeps only in-frame clonotypes and omits some of them. This table has about 150,000 clones, approximately 90% appearing once. This rearrangement joins TRBV12-3 or TRBV12-4 to TRBJ1-1; 12 bases fit TRBD1. This sequence was found in an adult in good health. The sample consisted of peripheral blood, taken on day 0 of AZD1222 vaccination. DNA for the CDR3: TGTGCCAGCAGTGGGACAGGGGGCAAAGCTTTCTTT. This gives the protein CASSGTGGKAFF.